The present TCR beta chain was sequenced within a study of T cells in localized non-small cell lung cancer. To note about this clone: Sequence at one end of the junction differs from germline and may be a read error.

TCRdb keeps only in-frame clones here, not all; method: immunoSEQ multiplex PCR. In the table there are around 15,000 clones, more than 75% of which are singletons. The CDR3 sequence is 15 residues long. CDR1 MDHEN and CDR2 SYDVKM come from the germline V gene. The chain has TRBV28 and TRBJ2-7; 7 nucleotides line up with TRBD2. The sequence was collected from a male donor at least 60 years old with stage II lung adenocarcinoma. Material: peripheral blood mononuclear cells, obtained before any cancer treatment. The CDR3 DNA reads TGTGCCAGCAGTTCCGAGGGACTACAGTCCTACGGGCAGTACTTC. Amino acids: CASSSEGLQSYGQYF.